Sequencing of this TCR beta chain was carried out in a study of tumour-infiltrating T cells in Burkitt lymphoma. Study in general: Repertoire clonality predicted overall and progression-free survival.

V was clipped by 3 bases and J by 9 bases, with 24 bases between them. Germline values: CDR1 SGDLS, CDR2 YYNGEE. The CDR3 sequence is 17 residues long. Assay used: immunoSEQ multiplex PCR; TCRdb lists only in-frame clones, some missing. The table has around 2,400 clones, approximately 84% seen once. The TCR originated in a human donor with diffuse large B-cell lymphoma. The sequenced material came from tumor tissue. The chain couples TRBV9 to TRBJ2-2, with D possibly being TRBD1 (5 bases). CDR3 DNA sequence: TGTGCCAGCAGCGCACAATGGGGCGGTGTCAGGGTCCGGGAGCTGTTTTTT. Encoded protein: CASSAQWGGVRVRELFF.